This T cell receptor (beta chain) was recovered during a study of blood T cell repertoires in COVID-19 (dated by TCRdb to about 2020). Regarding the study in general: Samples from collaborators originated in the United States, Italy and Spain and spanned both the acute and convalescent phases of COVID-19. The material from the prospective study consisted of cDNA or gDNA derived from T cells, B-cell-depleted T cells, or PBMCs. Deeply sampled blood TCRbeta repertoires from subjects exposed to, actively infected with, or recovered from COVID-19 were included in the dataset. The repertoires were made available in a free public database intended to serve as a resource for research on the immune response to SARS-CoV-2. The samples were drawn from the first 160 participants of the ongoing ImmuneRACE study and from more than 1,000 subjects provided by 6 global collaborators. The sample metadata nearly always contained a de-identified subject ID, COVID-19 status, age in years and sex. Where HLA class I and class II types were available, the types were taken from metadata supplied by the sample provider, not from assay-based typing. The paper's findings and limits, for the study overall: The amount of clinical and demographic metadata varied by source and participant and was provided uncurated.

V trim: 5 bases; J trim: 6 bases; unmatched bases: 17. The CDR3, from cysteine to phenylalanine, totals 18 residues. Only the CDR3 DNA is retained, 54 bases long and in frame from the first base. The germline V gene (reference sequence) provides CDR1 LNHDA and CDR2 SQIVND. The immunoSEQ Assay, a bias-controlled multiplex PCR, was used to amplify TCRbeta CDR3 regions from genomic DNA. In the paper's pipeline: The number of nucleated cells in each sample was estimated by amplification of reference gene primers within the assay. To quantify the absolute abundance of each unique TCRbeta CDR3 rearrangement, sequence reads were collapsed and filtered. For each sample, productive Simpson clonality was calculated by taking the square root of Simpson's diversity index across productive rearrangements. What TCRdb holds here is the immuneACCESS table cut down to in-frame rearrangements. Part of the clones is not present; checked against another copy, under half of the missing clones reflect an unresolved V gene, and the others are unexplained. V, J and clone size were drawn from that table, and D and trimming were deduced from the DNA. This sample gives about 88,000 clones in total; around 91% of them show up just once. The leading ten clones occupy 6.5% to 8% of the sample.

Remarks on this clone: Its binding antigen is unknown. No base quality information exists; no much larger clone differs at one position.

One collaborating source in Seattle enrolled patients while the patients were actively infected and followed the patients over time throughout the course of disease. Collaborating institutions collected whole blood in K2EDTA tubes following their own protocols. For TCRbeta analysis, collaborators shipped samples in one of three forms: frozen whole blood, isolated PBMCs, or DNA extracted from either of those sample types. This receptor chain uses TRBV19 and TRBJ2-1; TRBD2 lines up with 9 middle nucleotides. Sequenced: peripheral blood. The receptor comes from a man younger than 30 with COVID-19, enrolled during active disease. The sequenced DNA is TGTGCCAGTAGTCTCACCGGGACTAGCTTCATGGAGGGCAATGAGCAGTTCTTC. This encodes CASSLTGTSFMEGNEQFF.